These 21 T cell receptor beta chains came from one sample sequenced in a study of cytomegalovirus exposure and HLA in healthy donors. Vbeta (60) and Jbeta (13) primers were used in the PCR. Profiling relied on immunoSEQ multiplex PCR, and the TCRdb table lists in-frame clones only, not all of them. The sample carries under 100,000 clones, approximately 80% recorded once. The source material was PBMCs. These receptors all come from a human donor in good health.

The rearrangement joins TRBV5-6 to TRBJ1-2; 8 nucleotides agree with TRBD1. With V trimmed by 4 bases and J by 6 bases, 14 bases remained unmatched. This CDR3 has 16 amino acids. Per the germline V gene, CDR1 is SGHDT and CDR2 is YYEEEE. This chain's CDR3 is CASSGDRLGFGDGYTF. DNA of the CDR3: TGTGCCAGCAGCGGGGACAGGCTGGGTTTTGGAGATGGCTACACCTTC. Variable domain in full (rest from reference TRBV5-6 and TRBJ1-2): DAGVTQSPTHLIKTRGQQVTLRCSPKSGHDTVSWYQQALGQGPQFIFQYYEEEERQRGNFPDRFSGHQFPNYSSELNVNALLLGDSALYLCASSGDRLGFGDGYTFGSGTRLTVV.

The genes are TRBV2 and TRBJ1-3; no firm D call. V shed 1 base and J shed 0 bases, with 10 bases lying between them. Germline CDR1 reads SNHLY; CDR2 reads FYNNEI. The CDR3 runs to 16 residues. As DNA, the CDR3 is TGTGCCAGCAGTGAAGTTCAGGTTCTCTCTGGAAACACCATATATTTT. Amino acids: CASSEVQVLSGNTIYF.

The V call is TRBV13, the J call TRBJ2-1; D is possibly TRBD2 (6 bases). V was cut by 5 bases and J by 0 bases, with 17 bases left in between. CDR1 and CDR2 from the germline V gene are PRHDT and FYEKMQ (reference sequence). The CDR3 consists of 17 residues. CDR3 sequence: CASSPSRDSASYNEQFF. The CDR3 bases are TGTGCCAGCAGCCCGTCCCGGGACTCAGCCTCCTACAATGAGCAGTTCTTC.

The CDR3 DNA reads TGTGCCTGTACTTCAGGACAGCGAGACTATGGCTACACCTTC. It encodes CACTSGQRDYGYTF. V gene TRBV30 combines with J gene TRBJ1-2; D is possibly TRBD1 (6 bases). The CDR3 consists of 14 residues. V was clipped by 6 bases and J by 3 bases, with 17 bases between them. The V gene's germline CDR1 is GTSNPN and CDR2 SVGIG (reference sequence). Variable domain in full (rest from reference TRBV30 and TRBJ1-2): SQTIHQWPATLVQPVGSPLSLECTVEGTSNPNLYWYRQAAGRGLQLLFYSVGIGQISSEVPQNLSASRPQDRQFILSSKKLLLSDSGFYLCACTSGQRDYGYTFGSGTRLTVV.

This clone has only a few counts. The J gene is TRBJ2-3, the V gene TRBV5-5, with 11 positions matching TRBD1. The ends lost 0 bases at V and 4 bases at J; junction bases unmatched: 7. Per germline, CDR1 SGHKS and CDR2 YYEKEE (reference sequence). CDR3 length: 17 residues. CDR3 protein: CASSLVRTGGKADTQYF. In nucleotides, the CDR3 is TGTGCCAGCAGCTTGGTGAGGACAGGGGGCAAAGCAGATACGCAGTATTTT.

This clone was detected only a few times. J is TRBJ1-2 and V is TRBV14; D uncertain. Germline lookup yields CDR1 SGHDN and CDR2 FVKESK. Deletions cut 1 base from V and 7 bases from J, with 7 bases between. CDR3 length: 12 residues. CDR3 sequence (DNA): TGTGCCAGCAGCCAAGCCGGCGGTGGCTACACCTTC. Protein: CASSQAGGGYTF.

The chain recombines TRBV5-6 with TRBJ1-6; possible D gene TRBD1, 5 bases. The CDR3 length is 14 residues. The germline V gene has CDR1 SGHDT and CDR2 YYEEEE. Trimming shortened V by 3 bases and J by 4 bases, and 8 bases separated the two germline ends. This chain's CDR3 is CASSSGLYNSPLHF. In DNA, the CDR3 is TGTGCCAGCAGCTCAGGGCTTTATAATTCACCCCTCCACTTT.

This clone was counted only a few times. This chain connects TRBV2 to TRBJ1-6; D not resolved. This CDR3 contains 14 residues. CDR1 SNHLY and CDR2 FYNNEI come from the germline V gene. Between the trimmed V and J ends, which lost 6 bases and 5 bases, there was a span of 11 bases. The CDR3 protein is CASRRSENNSPLHF. The CDR3 nucleotides read TGTGCCAGCAGACGAAGCGAGAATAATTCACCCCTCCACTTT.

This sequence joins TRBV4-1 and TRBJ2-3; TRBD1 matches 8 bases. Germline lookup yields CDR1 MGHRA and CDR2 YSYEKL. CDR3 size: 15 residues. The J segment lost 4 bases and the V segment lost 3 bases, leaving 6 bases of the junction unmatched. In DNA form, the CDR3 reads TGCGCCAGCAGCCATCACGGACAGGGCGCAGATACGCAGTATTTT. It is translated as CASSHHGQGADTQYF.

The rearrangement joins TRBV19 to TRBJ2-7, with TRBD1 matching over 10 bases. The germline CDR1 and CDR2 sequences are LNHDA and SQIVND (reference sequence). V lost 5 bases, J lost 3 bases, and 4 bases stayed unmatched. CDR3 size: 14 residues. The CDR3 coding sequence is TGTGCCAGTAGTCTCGGACAGGGGGGCTACGAGCAGTACTTC. Its protein product is CASSLGQGGYEQYF. Full variable domain (missing parts from reference TRBV19 and TRBJ2-7): DGGITQSPKYLFRKEGQNVTLSCEQNLNHDAMYWYRQDPGQGLRLIYYSQIVNDFQKGDIAEGYSVSREKKESFPLTVTSAQKNPTAFYLCASSLGQGGYEQYFGPGTRLTVT.

This clone has only a few counts. The chain links TRBV6-1 to TRBJ1-4, with a tentative D call TRBD1 (6 bases). Germline V CDR1 and CDR2: MNHNS, SASEGT. The CDR3 is 19 residues long. Trimming left V 4 bases short and J 0 bases short, with 21 bases between. The DNA for the CDR3 is TGTGCCAGCAGTGGGGGCCCAGGGGCAGGAATGGCAACTAATGAAAAACTGTTTTTT. Protein sequence: CASSGGPGAGMATNEKLFF.

The V and J genes are TRBV6-1 and TRBJ1-5, with 9 nucleotides matching TRBD1. In germline, CDR1 is MNHNS, CDR2 SASEGT. The CDR3 loop spans 15 amino acids. V was pared by 6 bases and J by 2 bases, with 5 bases of the junction left unmatched. The CDR3: CASSPQGAGNQPQHF. Written as DNA, the CDR3 is TGTGCCAGCAGCCCACAGGGGGCGGGCAATCAGCCCCAGCATTTT.

This rearrangement joins TRBV18 to TRBJ2-7; D gene ambiguous. V was pared by 0 bases and J by 3 bases, with 9 bases between. This CDR3 comprises 14 residues. CDR1 and CDR2 from the germline V gene are KGHSH and LQKENI. CDR3 loop: CASSPPAQNYEQYF. CDR3 DNA sequence: TGTGCCAGCTCACCACCCGCACAAAACTACGAGCAGTACTTC.

In this sample, this clone turned up a few times. The gene calls are TRBV6-6 and TRBJ1-6; D is uncertain. Looked up from germline, CDR1 is MNHNY and CDR2 is SVGAGI (reference sequence). The CDR3 is made up of 15 amino acids. V shed 1 base and J shed 9 bases, with 13 bases lying between them. The DNA of the CDR3 is TGTGCCAGCAGTTACTTTGCCACGCCGGGTTCACCCCTCCACTTT. Translating it yields CASSYFATPGSPLHF.

This chain links TRBV5-4 with TRBJ2-1; no clear D. With 4 bases removed from V and 6 bases from J, the gap between germline ends came to 8 bases. The CDR3 is 12 amino acids. CDR1 is SGHNT and CDR2 is YYREEE in the germline V gene (reference sequence). This CDR3 is CASSGQFNEQFF. The CDR3 DNA sequence: TGTGCCAGCAGCGGTCAGTTCAATGAGCAGTTCTTC.

This chain uses TRBV29-1 with TRBJ1-2; D is unresolved. With 1 base removed from V and 6 bases from J, the gap between germline ends came to 15 bases. Germline lookup yields CDR1 SQVTM and CDR2 ANQGSEA. The CDR3 covers 14 residues. The CDR3 sequence is CSVEAGPQVDGYTF. The DNA for the CDR3 is TGCAGCGTTGAAGCTGGGCCCCAGGTGGATGGCTACACCTTC.

This clone has only a few counts. The chain joins TRBV2 to TRBJ1-2, with 8 bases identical to TRBD1. This CDR3 has 12 residues. CDR1 SNHLY and CDR2 FYNNEI come from the germline V gene. V trimming: 7 bases; J trimming: 8 bases; junction bases outside the gene matches: 6. The CDR3 is CASTDRAAGYTF. The CDR3 region has the DNA TGTGCCAGCACGGACAGGGCGGCAGGCTACACCTTC.

The genes are TRBV5-6 and TRBJ2-5; perhaps TRBD2 as D (5 bases). The DNA end is more similar to TRBJ2-7, so the J call may be wrong. Germline CDR1 reads SGHDT; CDR2 reads YYEEEE. The CDR3 is made up of 14 amino acids. The DNA for the CDR3 is TGTGCCAGCAGCTTAGAGGGCAGTCCCTACGAGCAGTACTTC. This gives the protein CASSLEGSPYEQYF.

The genes are TRBV6-5 and TRBJ1-1, with 7 bases identical to TRBD1. Germline V lookup: CDR1 MNHEY, CDR2 SVGAGI. The CDR3 length is 14 residues. Trimming at V came to 6 bases and at J to 3 bases, leaving 7 bases not matched to a gene. The CDR3 DNA is TGTGCCAGCAGCTTTACAGGGGCAGACACTGAAGCTTTCTTT. It codes for CASSFTGADTEAFF.

In its sample, this clone was seen once. The rearrangement links TRBV10-2 to TRBJ2-1; tentatively, D is TRBD1 (5 bases). The CDR3 spans 16 residues. Trimming removed 3 bases from V and 4 bases from J, with 16 bases in between. Germline V lookup: CDR1 WSHSY, CDR2 SAAADI. CDR3 nucleotide sequence: TGCGCCAGCAGTGACCGGCGGCAGGGAAGGTACAATGAGCAGTTCTTC. This encodes CASSDRRQGRYNEQFF.

The J gene is TRBJ2-7, the V gene TRBV5-1, with TRBD2 matching 8 bases. Germline V gene sequence: CDR1 SGHRS, CDR2 YFSETQ. V lost 4 bases to trimming and J lost 3 bases; unmatched junction nucleotides: 9. This CDR3 comprises 15 residues. The CDR3 region has the DNA TGCGCCAGCAGCGAGTTCGGCGGGGGGAGCTACGAGCAGTACTTC. Translated, it gives CASSEFGGGSYEQYF.